This entry lists 31 T cell receptor beta chains sequenced from one sample in a study of cytomegalovirus exposure and HLA in healthy donors. Primers for the PCR totalled 60 Vbeta and 13 Jbeta. Method: immunoSEQ multiplex PCR; TCRdb's copy keeps in-frame clones and lacks some. The sample carries about 160,000 clones, roughly four fifths recorded once. Sequenced input: PBMCs. These receptors were taken from a middle-aged man in good health and CMV-seropositive.

The J gene is TRBJ1-3, the V gene TRBV18; possible D gene TRBD1, 5 bases. The V and J ends lost 5 bases and 4 bases respectively, with 15 bases between them. The CDR3 covers 15 residues. Germline V gene sequence: CDR1 KGHSH, CDR2 LQKENI. CDR3 amino acids: CASSRDSQTGNTIYF. Written as DNA, the CDR3 is TGTGCCAGCTCAAGAGACAGTCAGACGGGAAACACCATATATTTT.

The chain uses TRBV10-3 and TRBJ1-5; D gene ambiguous. This CDR3 region has 14 residues. V lost 2 bases and J 5 bases, leaving 10 bases between the germline ends. Germline values: CDR1 ENHRY, CDR2 SYGVKD. The CDR3 is CAISERYRDQPQHF. DNA for the CDR3: TGTGCCATCAGTGAGAGATACAGAGATCAGCCCCAGCATTTT.

The rearrangement uses TRBV28 and TRBJ2-7, with 13 bases aligning to TRBD2. Germline V gives CDR1 MDHEN, CDR2 SYDVKM. The junction had 6 bases not matched to a gene; V was cut back by 6 bases and J by 4 bases. The CDR3 covers 15 residues. The CDR3 bases are TGTGCCAGCAGGAGGACTAGCGGGAGCTCATACGAGCAGTACTTC. It codes for CASRRTSGSSYEQYF.

The gene calls are TRBV9 and TRBJ1-1, with TRBD1 as a possible D gene (5 bases). Germline V gives CDR1 SGDLS, CDR2 YYNGEE. The CDR3 is 16 residues long. V was shortened by 0 bases and J by 1 base, with 13 bases between the two germline ends. CDR3 nucleotide sequence: TGTGCCAGCAGCGTAGTGGGCCCAGGGCCGAACACTGAAGCTTTCTTT. It codes for CASSVVGPGPNTEAFF.

This chain links TRBV10-3 with TRBJ2-3, with TRBD2 identical over 10 bases. CDR3 size: 14 residues. With 7 bases clipped from V and 1 base from J, the junction kept 2 bases outside the gene matches. Germline values: CDR1 ENHRY, CDR2 SYGVKD. For the CDR3, the DNA is TGTGCCATCAAGAGCGGGAGGGGCACAGATACGCAGTATTTT. It is translated as CAIKSGRGTDTQYF.

The chain is built from TRBV10-1 and TRBJ2-5; no clear D gene. The CDR3 runs 10 residues. Trimming cost V 7 bases and J 3 bases, with 3 bases left between them. Per germline, CDR1 WNHNN and CDR2 SYGVQD (reference sequence). The CDR3, as DNA: TGCGCCAGCAATAAAGAGACCCAGTACTTC. Translation: CASNKETQYF.

The J gene is TRBJ2-7, the V gene TRBV28, with 10 positions matching TRBD1. J gave up 6 bases and V 6 bases, and 5 bases lay outside the gene matches. The germline gives CDR1 MDHEN, CDR2 SYDVKM. There are 13 residues in the CDR3. In nucleotides, the CDR3 is TGTGCCAGCAGCCTGACAGGGGGCAGCGAGCAGTACTTC. The encoded protein is CASSLTGGSEQYF.

This chain connects TRBV19 to TRBJ2-5, with 7 bases fitting TRBD2. V trimming: 3 bases; J trimming: 4 bases; junction bases outside the gene matches: 11. This CDR3 contains 16 residues. Germline CDR1 and CDR2: LNHDA and SQIVND (reference sequence). The chain's CDR3 is CASSMGGSSGGETQYF. As DNA, the CDR3 is TGTGCCAGTAGTATGGGCGGGAGCTCAGGTGGAGAGACCCAGTACTTC.

The chain has TRBV5-4 and TRBJ2-1, with 8 bases fitting TRBD2. Germline CDR1 is SGHNT and CDR2 is YYREEE (reference sequence). The CDR3 has 16 amino acids. The J segment lost 4 bases and the V segment lost 4 bases, leaving 10 bases of the junction unmatched. CDR3 residues: CASSDPRGGRYNEQFF. The CDR3 DNA sequence: TGTGCCAGCAGCGACCCTCGCGGGGGGCGATACAATGAGCAGTTCTTC.

The chain has TRBV5-1 and TRBJ1-1, with 11 bases aligning to TRBD1. Trimming at V came to 0 bases and at J to 11 bases, leaving 6 bases not matched to a gene. The V gene's germline CDR1 is SGHRS and CDR2 YFSETQ. The CDR3 spans 14 residues. The CDR3 bases are TGCGCCAGCAGCTTGGGGGACAGGGGGTCTTTGGCTTTCTTT. It encodes CASSLGDRGSLAFF.

The chain couples TRBV7-6 to TRBJ2-3, with D possibly being TRBD2 (6 bases). Germline loops: CDR1 SGHVS, CDR2 FNYEAQ. Trimming stripped 4 bases from V and 0 bases from J, with 20 bases between. The CDR3 has 18 amino acids. CDR3 bases: TGTGCCAGCAGCTCCACCCCAGGAGGGTACTCTAGCACAGATACGCAGTATTTT. Its protein product is CASSSTPGGYSSTDTQYF. Looking up the rest from reference TRBV7-6 and TRBJ2-3 gives the full variable domain: GAGVSQSPRYKVTKRGQDVALRCDPISGHVSLYWYRQALGQGPEFLTYFNYEAQQDKSGLPNDRFSAERPEGSISTLTIQRTEQRDSAMYRCASSSTPGGYSSTDTQYFGPGTRLTVL.

This clone was seen only once. The rearrangement uses TRBV11-2 and TRBJ2-5; 11 nucleotides agree with TRBD2. The CDR3 totals 15 residues. The J segment lost 5 bases and the V segment lost 1 base, leaving 3 bases of the junction unmatched. Germline CDR1 SGHAT, CDR2 FQNNGV. Here the CDR3 DNA reads TGTGCCAGCAGCTTAGGACTAGCGGGATGGGAGACCCAGTACTTC. This gives the protein CASSLGLAGWETQYF.

V usage is TRBV2 and J usage is TRBJ2-5; D perhaps matches TRBD1 (5 bases). V shed 3 bases and J shed 4 bases, with 12 bases lying between them. The CDR3 has 14 amino acids. Germline CDR1 is SNHLY and CDR2 is FYNNEI. The chain's CDR3 is CASSDLGAGETQYF. The CDR3 DNA reads TGTGCCAGCAGTGACCTTGGGGCAGGAGAGACCCAGTACTTC. Together with reference TRBV2 and TRBJ2-5, the CDR3 gives the full variable domain: EPEVTQTPSHQVTQMGQEVILRCVPISNHLYFYWYRQILGQKVEFLVSFYNNEISEKSEIFDDQFSVERPDGSNFTLKIRSTKLEDSAMYFCASSDLGAGETQYFGPGTRLLVL.

This clone has more than one count but fewer than ten. J is TRBJ1-3 and V is TRBV7-3, with TRBD1 as a possible D gene (5 bases). The germline V and J ends were trimmed by 1 base and 2 bases, with 9 bases remaining between them. The CDR3 covers 15 residues. Per the germline V gene, CDR1 is SGHTA and CDR2 is FQGTGA. CDR3 in DNA: TGTGCCAGCAGCTTAAGGCCGGGGGCTGGAAACACCATATATTTT. Protein sequence: CASSLRPGAGNTIYF.

J is TRBJ2-3 and V is TRBV9, with 7 bases that match TRBD1. Germline V gives CDR1 SGDLS, CDR2 YYNGEE. The V and J ends lost 4 bases and 4 bases, in that order; junction bases with no gene match: 12. CDR3 length: 16 amino acids. CDR3 nucleotide sequence: TGTGCCAGCAGCCCTCGACGACAGGGTGGCCCAGATACGCAGTATTTT. Amino acid sequence: CASSPRRQGGPDTQYF.

The gene calls are TRBV19 and TRBJ1-3; 10 positions agree with TRBD1. This CDR3 has 15 amino acids. CDR1 and CDR2 from the germline V gene are LNHDA and SQIVND (reference sequence). V lost 3 bases, J lost 2 bases, and 1 base stayed unmatched. The CDR3: CASSIGTGAGNTIYF. CDR3 nucleotides: TGTGCCAGTAGTATCGGGACAGGGGCTGGAAACACCATATATTTT.

A remark on this clone: Other DNA sequences within the sample encode an identical CDR3. This rearrangement joins TRBV9 to TRBJ2-7; 14 bases match TRBD2. Germline values: CDR1 SGDLS, CDR2 YYNGEE. The CDR3 extends over 18 amino acids. Germline trimming cut 4 bases from V and 0 bases from J; bases unmatched to any gene: 9. The DNA of the CDR3 is TGTGCCAGCAGCCCCGGGACTAGCGGGGGCCTGAGCTCCTACGAGCAGTACTTC. Its protein is CASSPGTSGGLSSYEQYF.

The chain employs TRBV11-3 and TRBJ2-3; TRBD2 aligns across 10 bases. The CDR3 covers 16 residues. Losses at the gene ends were 1 base for V and 5 bases for J; bases not matched to a gene: 6. CDR1 is SGHNT, CDR2 YENEEA, per germline. The CDR3 spells CASSLGTSGKGDTQYF. CDR3 coding DNA: TGTGCCAGCAGCTTAGGAACTAGCGGGAAAGGAGATACGCAGTATTTT.

The chain uses TRBV9 and TRBJ2-1; the match to TRBD2 covers 14 bases. Germline V CDR1 and CDR2: SGDLS, YYNGEE. There are 16 residues in the CDR3. J lost 9 bases, V lost 2 bases, and 7 bases had no gene match. The CDR3: CASSVLGTSGSIEQFF. The DNA for the CDR3 is TGTGCCAGCAGCGTCCTCGGGACTAGCGGGAGTATTGAGCAGTTCTTC. Combining the CDR3 with reference TRBV9 and TRBJ2-1 gives the whole variable domain DSGVTQTPKHLITATGQRVTLRCSPRSGDLSVYWYQQSLDQGLQFLIQYYNGEERAKGNILERFSAQQFPDLHSELNLSSLELGDSALYFCASSVLGTSGSIEQFFGPGTRLTVL.

This clone appeared once. The chain uses TRBV29-1 and TRBJ2-7; 7 bases are a match to TRBD2. The CDR3 extends over 12 amino acids. CDR1 is SQVTM and CDR2 is ANQGSEA in the germline V gene. Trimming at V came to 2 bases and at J to 7 bases, leaving 5 bases not matched to a gene. The CDR3 DNA follows: TGCAGCGTTGAAATCCCGGGGGGTGAGCAGTACTTC. It specifies CSVEIPGGEQYF.

The chain employs TRBV4-1 and TRBJ1-6, with D unclear. CDR1 is MGHRA, CDR2 YSYEKL, per germline. With 0 bases removed from V and 10 bases from J, the gap between germline ends came to 7 bases. The CDR3 is 13 residues long. CDR3 DNA sequence: TGCGCCAGCAGCCAAGATCGGGGATCACCCCTCCACTTT. Translated: CASSQDRGSPLHF.

The chain joins TRBV30 to TRBJ1-1; no firm D call. This CDR3 is 13 amino acids long. V lost 5 bases and J 6 bases, leaving 16 bases between the germline ends. Per germline, CDR1 GTSNPN and CDR2 SVGIG (reference sequence). This CDR3 reads CAWLQSEWAEAFF. CDR3 in DNA: TGTGCCTGGTTACAGTCGGAATGGGCTGAAGCTTTCTTT.

The chain combines TRBV2 with TRBJ1-1; D is possibly TRBD1 (5 bases). Germline V lookup: CDR1 SNHLY, CDR2 FYNNEI. The CDR3 runs 14 residues. Trimming took 8 bases from V and 4 from J, leaving 17 bases between them. Written as DNA, the CDR3 is TGTGCCAGCTCCACAGACCCCGGGGGCACTGAAGCTTTCTTT. It codes for CASSTDPGGTEAFF. Filled out from reference TRBV2 and TRBJ1-1, the complete variable domain reads EPEVTQTPSHQVTQMGQEVILRCVPISNHLYFYWYRQILGQKVEFLVSFYNNEISEKSEIFDDQFSVERPDGSNFTLKIRSTKLEDSAMYFCASSTDPGGTEAFFGQGTRLTVV.

The CDR3 nucleotides read TGCAGCGTTAGGACAGGGGGCGGAGAGACCCAGTACTTC. This encodes CSVRTGGGETQYF. The chain is built from TRBV29-1 and TRBJ2-5, with TRBD1 matching over 11 bases. The CDR3 sequence is 13 residues long. Losses at the gene ends were 5 bases for V and 4 bases for J; bases not matched to a gene: 3. Germline values: CDR1 SQVTM, CDR2 ANQGSEA.

CDR3 loop: CASSISGTSGHEQYF. The CDR3 nucleotides are TGTGCCAGCAGTATCTCCGGGACTAGCGGACACGAGCAGTACTTC. The chain recombines TRBV28 with TRBJ2-5; the match to TRBD2 covers 11 bases. The J call may be wrong; the DNA end is better matched by TRBJ2-7. The CDR3 spans 15 residues. Germline assignment: CDR1 MDHEN and CDR2 SYDVKM.

The rearrangement joins TRBV7-8 to TRBJ2-7; 11 positions agree with TRBD1. The junction had 6 bases not matched to a gene; V was cut back by 4 bases and J by 4 bases. CDR3 size: 15 residues. Germline CDR1 SGHVS, CDR2 FQNEAQ. CDR3 nucleotide sequence: TGTGCCAGCAGCTCCGGGGACAGGGGGTCATACGAGCAGTACTTC. Encoded protein: CASSSGDRGSYEQYF.

The chain employs TRBV7-8 and TRBJ2-7; TRBD1 agrees at 9 bases. The V segment lost 6 bases and the J segment 0 bases; nucleotides outside the gene matches: 9. Germline CDR1 SGHVS, CDR2 FQNEAQ. The CDR3 runs 16 residues. This chain's CDR3 is CASSPGTGYSSYEQYF. The CDR3 DNA is TGTGCCAGCAGTCCTGGGACAGGGTATTCCTCCTACGAGCAGTACTTC. The full variable domain, rest sourced from reference TRBV7-8 and TRBJ2-7, is GAGVSQSPRYKVAKRGQDVALRCDPISGHVSLFWYQQALGQGPEFLTYFQNEAQLDKSGLPSDRFFAERPEGSVSTLKIQRTQQEDSAVYLCASSPGTGYSSYEQYFGPGTRLTVT.

Comments on this clone: Mismatch with germline at one junction end may stem from a read error. V usage is TRBV5-6 and J usage is TRBJ2-6; 7 bases match TRBD1. The CDR3 extends over 17 amino acids. Germline assignment: CDR1 SGHDT and CDR2 YYEEEE. CDR3 amino acids: CASSSDTGVAGANGLTF. Written as DNA, the CDR3 is TGTGCCAGCAGCTCAGACACAGGGGTAGCTGGGGCCAACGGCCTGACTTTC.

In its sample, this clone was seen a few times. The V gene is TRBV6-1, the J gene TRBJ2-1, with 7 bases matching TRBD2. Germline V gene data show CDR1 as MNHNS and CDR2 as SASEGT. Trimming removed 0 bases from V and 1 base from J; junction bases left unmatched: 3. This CDR3 comprises 16 residues. This CDR3 reads CASSEAGGGSYNEQFF. CDR3 nucleotides: TGTGCCAGCAGTGAAGCGGGCGGGGGATCCTACAATGAGCAGTTCTTC.

Here the CDR3 DNA reads TGTGCCAGCAGCGTAGATAGGACAGGGGCCACTGAAGCTTTCTTT. It translates to CASSVDRTGATEAFF. The rearrangement joins TRBV9 to TRBJ1-1; TRBD1 agrees at 9 bases. Per germline, CDR1 SGDLS and CDR2 YYNGEE. J gave up 4 bases and V 0 bases, and 4 bases lay outside the gene matches. This CDR3 has 15 residues.

This rearrangement joins TRBV9 to TRBJ2-3, with D possibly TRBD1 on 5 matching bases. The V gene's germline CDR1 is SGDLS and CDR2 YYNGEE. CDR3 length: 15 amino acids. V was shortened by 0 bases and J by 8 bases, with 16 bases between the two germline ends. CDR3 region: CASSVEGEPGGTQYF. CDR3 sequence (DNA): TGTGCCAGCAGCGTAGAAGGGGAACCGGGCGGTACGCAGTATTTT.